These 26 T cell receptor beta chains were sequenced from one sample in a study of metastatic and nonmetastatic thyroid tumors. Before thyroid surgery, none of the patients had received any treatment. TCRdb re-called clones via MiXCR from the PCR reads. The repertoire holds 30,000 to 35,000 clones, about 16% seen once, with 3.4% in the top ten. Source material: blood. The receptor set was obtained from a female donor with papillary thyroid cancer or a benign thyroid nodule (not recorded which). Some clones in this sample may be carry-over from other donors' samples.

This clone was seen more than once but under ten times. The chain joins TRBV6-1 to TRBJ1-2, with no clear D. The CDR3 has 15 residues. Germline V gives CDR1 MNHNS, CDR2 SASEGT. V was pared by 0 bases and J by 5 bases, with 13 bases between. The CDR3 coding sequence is TGTGCCAGCAGTGAAGCTATTGGTGTAGGGTATGGCTACACCTTC. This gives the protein CASSEAIGVGYGYTF.

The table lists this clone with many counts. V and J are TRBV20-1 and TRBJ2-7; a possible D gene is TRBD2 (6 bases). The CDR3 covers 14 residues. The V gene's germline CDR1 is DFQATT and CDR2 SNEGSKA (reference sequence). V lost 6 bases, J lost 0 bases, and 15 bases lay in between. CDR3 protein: CSAARGTASYEQYF. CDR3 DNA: TGCAGTGCGGCCCGCGGGACGGCCTCCTACGAGCAGTACTTC.

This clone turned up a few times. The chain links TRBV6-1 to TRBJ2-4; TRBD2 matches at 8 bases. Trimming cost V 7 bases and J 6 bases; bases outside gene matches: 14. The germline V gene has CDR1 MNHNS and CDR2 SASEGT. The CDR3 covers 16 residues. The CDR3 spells CASITQPGLERNIQYF. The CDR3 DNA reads TGTGCCAGCATCACCCAACCGGGACTAGAGAGAAACATTCAGTACTTC.

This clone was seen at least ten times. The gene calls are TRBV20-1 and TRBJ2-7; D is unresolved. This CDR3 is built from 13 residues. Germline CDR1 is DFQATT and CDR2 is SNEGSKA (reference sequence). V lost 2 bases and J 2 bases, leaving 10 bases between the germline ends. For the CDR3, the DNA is TGCAGTGCTAGACCCCCTGGCGCCTACGAGCAGTACTTC. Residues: CSARPPGAYEQYF.

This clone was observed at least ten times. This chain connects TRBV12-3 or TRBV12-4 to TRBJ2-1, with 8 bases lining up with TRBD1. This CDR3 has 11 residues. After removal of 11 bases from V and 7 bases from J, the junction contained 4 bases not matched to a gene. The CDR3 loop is CASHRGNEQFF. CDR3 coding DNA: TGTGCCTCCCACAGGGGGAATGAGCAGTTCTTC.

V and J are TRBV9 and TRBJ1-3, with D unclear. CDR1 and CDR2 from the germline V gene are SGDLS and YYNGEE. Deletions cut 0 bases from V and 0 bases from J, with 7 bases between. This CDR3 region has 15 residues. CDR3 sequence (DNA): TGTGCCAGCAGCGTAGGGTTCGGCTCTGGAAACACCATATATTTT. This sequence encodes CASSVGFGSGNTIYF. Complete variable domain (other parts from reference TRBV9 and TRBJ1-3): DSGVTQTPKHLITATGQRVTLRCSPRSGDLSVYWYQQSLDQGLQFLIQYYNGEERAKGNILERFSAQQFPDLHSELNLSSLELGDSALYFCASSVGFGSGNTIYFGEGSWLTVV.

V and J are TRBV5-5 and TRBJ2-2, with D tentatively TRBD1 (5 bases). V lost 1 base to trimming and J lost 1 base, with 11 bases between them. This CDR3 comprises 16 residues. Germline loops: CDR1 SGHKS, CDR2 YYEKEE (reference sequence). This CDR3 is CASSLTPGLNTGELFF. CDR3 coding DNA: TGTGCCAGCAGCTTGACTCCAGGGTTGAACACCGGGGAGCTGTTTTTT.

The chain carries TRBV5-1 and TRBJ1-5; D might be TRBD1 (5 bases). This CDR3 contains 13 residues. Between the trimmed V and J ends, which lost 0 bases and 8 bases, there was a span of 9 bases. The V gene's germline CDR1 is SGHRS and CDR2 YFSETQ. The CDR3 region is CASSLVAGEPQHF. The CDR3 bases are TGCGCCAGCAGCTTGGTTGCGGGGGAGCCCCAGCATTTT.

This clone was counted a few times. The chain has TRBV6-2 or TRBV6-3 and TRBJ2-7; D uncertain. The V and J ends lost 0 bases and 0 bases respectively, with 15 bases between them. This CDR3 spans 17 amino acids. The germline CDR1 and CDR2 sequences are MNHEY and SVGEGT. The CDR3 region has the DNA TGTGCCAGCAGTTACTCCCAAAAACCGATCCCCTCCTACGAGCAGTACTTC. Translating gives CASSYSQKPIPSYEQYF.

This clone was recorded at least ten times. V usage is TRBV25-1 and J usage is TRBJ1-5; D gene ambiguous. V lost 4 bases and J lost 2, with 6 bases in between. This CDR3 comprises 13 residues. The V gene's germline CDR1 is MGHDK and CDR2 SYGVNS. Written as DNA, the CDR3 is TGTGCCAGCAGTGTGGCAGGCAATCAGCCCCAGCATTTT. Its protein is CASSVAGNQPQHF.

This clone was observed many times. The CDR3 loop reads CASSAYLSGGYTDTQYF. Here the CDR3 DNA reads TGTGCCAGCAGTGCCTATCTCTCGGGCGGGTATACAGATACGCAGTATTTT. This sequence joins TRBV28 and TRBJ2-3; tentative D call: TRBD2 (5 bases). V lost 5 bases and J 3 bases, leaving 21 bases between the germline ends. The CDR3 is made up of 17 amino acids. Germline V CDR1 and CDR2: MDHEN, SYDVKM. The whole variable domain, filled in from reference TRBV28 and TRBJ2-3, reads DVKVTQSSRYLVKRTGEKVFLECVQDMDHENMFWYRQDPGLGLRLIYFSYDVKMKEKGDIPEGYSVSREKKERFSLILESASTNQTSMYLCASSAYLSGGYTDTQYFGPGTRLTVL.

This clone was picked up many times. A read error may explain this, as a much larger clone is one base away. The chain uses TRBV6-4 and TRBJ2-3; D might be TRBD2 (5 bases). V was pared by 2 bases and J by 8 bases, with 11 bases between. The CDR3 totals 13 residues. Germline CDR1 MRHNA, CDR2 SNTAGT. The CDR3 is CASSDSPEVTQYF. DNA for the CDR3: TGTGCCAGCAGTGACAGCCCGGAGGTTACGCAGTATTTT.

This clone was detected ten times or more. The CDR3 nucleotides are TGTGCCAGCAGTGAATTGTCGGTGGGGGGTGGATCAGATACGCAGTATTTT. This sequence encodes CASSELSVGGGSDTQYF. The chain uses TRBV2 and TRBJ2-3, with D perhaps matching TRBD2 (6 bases). Germline V gives CDR1 SNHLY, CDR2 FYNNEI. The CDR3 has 17 amino acids. V was shortened by 2 bases and J by 4 bases, with 19 bases between the two germline ends.

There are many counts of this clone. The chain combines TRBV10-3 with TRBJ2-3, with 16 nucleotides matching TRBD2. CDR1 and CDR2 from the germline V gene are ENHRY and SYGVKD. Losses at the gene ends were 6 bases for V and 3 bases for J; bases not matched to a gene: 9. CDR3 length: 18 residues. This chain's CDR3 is CAISSPGTSGRVTDTQYF. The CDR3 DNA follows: TGTGCCATCAGCAGTCCCGGGACTAGCGGGAGGGTGACAGATACGCAGTATTTT.

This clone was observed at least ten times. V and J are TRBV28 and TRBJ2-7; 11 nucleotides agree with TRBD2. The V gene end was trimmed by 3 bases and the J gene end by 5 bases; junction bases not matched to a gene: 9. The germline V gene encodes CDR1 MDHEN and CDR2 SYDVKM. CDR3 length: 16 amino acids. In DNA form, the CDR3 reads TGTGCCAGCAGTTTTCCCGGGACTAGCGGCGGTGACGAGCAGTACTTC. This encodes CASSFPGTSGGDEQYF. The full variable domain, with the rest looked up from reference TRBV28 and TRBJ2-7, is DVKVTQSSRYLVKRTGEKVFLECVQDMDHENMFWYRQDPGLGLRLIYFSYDVKMKEKGDIPEGYSVSREKKERFSLILESASTNQTSMYLCASSFPGTSGGDEQYFGPGTRLTVT.

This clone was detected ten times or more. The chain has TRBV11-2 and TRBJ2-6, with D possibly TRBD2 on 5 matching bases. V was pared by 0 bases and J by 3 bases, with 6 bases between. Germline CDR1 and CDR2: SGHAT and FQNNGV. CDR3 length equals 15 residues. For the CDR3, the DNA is TGTGCCAGCAGCTTAGATCGGGGTGGGGCCAACGTCCTGACTTTC. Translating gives CASSLDRGGANVLTF.

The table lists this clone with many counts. The CDR3 DNA sequence: TGCAGCGTGACAGGACACACTGAAGCTTTCTTT. Protein sequence: CSVTGHTEAFF. The V and J genes are TRBV29-1 and TRBJ1-1, with D possibly matching TRBD1 (6 bases). CDR1 is SQVTM and CDR2 is ANQGSEA in the germline V gene. Between the trimmed V and J ends, which lost 6 bases and 3 bases, there was a span of 8 bases. CDR3 length equals 11 residues.

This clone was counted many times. The CDR3 DNA reads as TGCGCCAGCAGCTTAGGTAGACTAGGTCCCTACAATGAGCAGTTCTTC. Translating gives CASSLGRLGPYNEQFF. The chain links TRBV5-1 to TRBJ2-1; weak D call: TRBD2 (6 bases). Germline lookup yields CDR1 SGHRS and CDR2 YFSETQ. The CDR3 is made up of 16 amino acids. Between the trimmed V and J ends, which lost 2 bases and 2 bases, there was a span of 14 bases.

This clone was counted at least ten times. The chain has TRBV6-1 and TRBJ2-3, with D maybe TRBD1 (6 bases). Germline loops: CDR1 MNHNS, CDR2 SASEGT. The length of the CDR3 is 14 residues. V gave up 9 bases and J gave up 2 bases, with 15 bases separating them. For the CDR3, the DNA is TGTGCCAGTCTGGACAGTCTGGTCACAGATACGCAGTATTTT. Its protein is CASLDSLVTDTQYF.

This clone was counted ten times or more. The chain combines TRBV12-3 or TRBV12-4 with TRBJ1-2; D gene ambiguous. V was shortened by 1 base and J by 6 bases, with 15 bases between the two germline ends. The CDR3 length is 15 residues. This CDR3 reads CASSLGRANLHGYTF. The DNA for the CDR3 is TGTGCCAGCAGTTTAGGGCGGGCTAACCTTCATGGCTACACCTTC.

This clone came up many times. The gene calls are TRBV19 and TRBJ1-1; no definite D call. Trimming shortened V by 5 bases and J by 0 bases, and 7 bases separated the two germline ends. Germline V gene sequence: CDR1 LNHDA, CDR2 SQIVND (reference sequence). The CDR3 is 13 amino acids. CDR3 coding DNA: TGTGCCAGTAGTGCGGTGATGAACACTGAAGCTTTCTTT. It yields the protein CASSAVMNTEAFF.

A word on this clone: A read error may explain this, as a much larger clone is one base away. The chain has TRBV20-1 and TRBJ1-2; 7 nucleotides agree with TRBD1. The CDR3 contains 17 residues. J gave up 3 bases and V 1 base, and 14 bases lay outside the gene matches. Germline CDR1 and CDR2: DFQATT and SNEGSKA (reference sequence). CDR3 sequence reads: CSARGRGQCLIYYGYTF. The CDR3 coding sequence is TGCAGTGCTAGAGGGCGGGGACAGTGCCTCATCTACTATGGCTACACCTTC.

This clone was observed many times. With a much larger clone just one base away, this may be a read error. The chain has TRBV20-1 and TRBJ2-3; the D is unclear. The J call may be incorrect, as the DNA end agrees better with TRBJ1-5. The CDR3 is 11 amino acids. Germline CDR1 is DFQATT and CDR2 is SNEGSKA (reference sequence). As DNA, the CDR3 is TGCAGTGCAAACAAGGGAGATACGCAGCATTTT. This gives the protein CSANKGDTQHF.

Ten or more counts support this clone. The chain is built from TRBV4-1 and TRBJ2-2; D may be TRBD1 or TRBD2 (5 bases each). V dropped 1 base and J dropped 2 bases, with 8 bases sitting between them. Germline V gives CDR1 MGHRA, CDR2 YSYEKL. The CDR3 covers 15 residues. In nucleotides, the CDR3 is TGCGCCAGCAGCCAAGGAGGGACCAACACCGGGGAGCTGTTTTTT. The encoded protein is CASSQGGTNTGELFF.

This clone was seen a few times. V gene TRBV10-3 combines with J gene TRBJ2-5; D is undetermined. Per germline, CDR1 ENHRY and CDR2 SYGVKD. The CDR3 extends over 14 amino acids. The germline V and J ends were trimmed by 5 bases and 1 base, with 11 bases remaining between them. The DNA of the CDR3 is TGTGCCATCAGTCCCATGGTCGGCCAAGAGACCCAGTACTTC. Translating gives CAISPMVGQETQYF.

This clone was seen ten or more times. The CDR3 DNA reads TGTGCCAGCAGTCTACGGGGAGGCGCAGGTGAAAAGTATTTT. Protein product: CASSLRGGAGEKYF. The genes are TRBV28 and TRBJ2-3, with D perhaps matching TRBD2 (6 bases). Germline CDR1 and CDR2: MDHEN and SYDVKM. The CDR3 is 14 amino acids. Between the trimmed V and J ends, which lost 5 bases and 13 bases, there was a span of 22 bases.